Below are 14 T cell receptor beta chains sequenced from a single sample in a study of T cell changes during pregnancy in multiple sclerosis. This table comes from immunoSEQ multiplex PCR, and its TCRdb copy is limited to in-frame clones, with some not included. The data contain 35,000 to 45,000 clones, about 88% of them singletons. Sequencing used CD8+ T cells from peripheral blood mononuclear cells, obtained in the first trimester of pregnancy. All receptors derive from a female donor with multiple sclerosis, enrolled in a pregnancy study.

V and J are TRBV4-1 and TRBJ2-5, with unresolved D. Germline V gives CDR1 MGHRA, CDR2 YSYEKL. The CDR3 has 14 amino acids. V dropped 4 bases and J dropped 1 base, with 10 bases sitting between them. The CDR3 DNA reads TGCGCCAGCAGCCGATACTTGTCCCAAGAGACCCAGTACTTC. The encoded protein is CASSRYLSQETQYF.

CDR3 residues: CASTGQNQETQYF. The DNA of the CDR3 is TGTGCCAGCACAGGACAGAACCAAGAGACCCAGTACTTC. The chain joins TRBV2 to TRBJ2-5, with a tentative D call TRBD1 (6 bases). Germline lookup yields CDR1 SNHLY and CDR2 FYNNEI. V lost 7 bases, J lost 0 bases, and 9 bases lay in between. The CDR3 length is 13 residues.

The gene calls are TRBV12-5 and TRBJ2-7, with a possible D match to TRBD2 (6 bases). The CDR3 runs to 14 residues. CDR1 is LGHNT, CDR2 FRNRAP, per germline. V was cut by 3 bases and J by 6 bases, with 15 bases left in between. The CDR3 is CASGFGTFPLEQYF. The CDR3 nucleotides are TGTGCTAGTGGTTTTGGGACTTTCCCCCTCGAGCAGTACTTC. Using reference TRBV12-5 and TRBJ2-7 for the parts outside the CDR3, the full variable domain is DARVTQTPRHKVTEMGQEVTMRCQPILGHNTVFWYRQTMMQGLELLAYFRNRAPLDDSGMPKDRFSAEMPDATLATLKIQPSEPRDSAVYFCASGFGTFPLEQYFGPGTRLTVT.

The rearrangement joins TRBV6-5 to TRBJ1-1; tentatively, D is TRBD1 (6 bases). The CDR3 covers 14 residues. V lost 7 bases, J lost 5 bases, and 17 bases lay in between. Germline assignment: CDR1 MNHEY and CDR2 SVGAGI. The CDR3 region is CASTLGGGRTEAFF. The DNA for the CDR3 is TGTGCCAGCACCCTCGGGGGGGGGCGGACTGAAGCTTTCTTT.

V usage is TRBV4-1 and J usage is TRBJ1-2; D possibly corresponds to TRBD1 (6 bases). The ends were cut back, 3 bases at V and 8 bases at J, with 16 bases in the middle. CDR1 and CDR2 (germline): MGHRA, YSYEKL. There are 14 residues in the CDR3. The DNA for the CDR3 is TGCGCCAGCAGCCATCCACAGGGCTGGGAAGGCTACACCTTC. Residues: CASSHPQGWEGYTF.

This rearrangement joins TRBV29-1 to TRBJ2-1; TRBD2 matches 7 bases. Germline-derived CDR1 and CDR2 are SQVTM and ANQGSEA. The CDR3 sequence is 13 residues long. The V gene end was trimmed by 5 bases and the J gene end by 3 bases; junction bases not matched to a gene: 4. The CDR3 sequence is CSVSAGFYNEQFF. CDR3 bases: TGCAGCGTTTCAGCGGGGTTCTACAATGAGCAGTTCTTC.

The V and J genes are TRBV10-1 and TRBJ1-2; D is unresolved. CDR3 length: 13 residues. CDR1 is WNHNN, CDR2 SYGVQD, per germline (reference sequence). V was clipped by 4 bases and J by 8 bases, with 14 bases between them. This CDR3 reads CASSAKDPGGYTF. For the CDR3, the DNA is TGCGCCAGCAGTGCGAAGGACCCGGGAGGCTACACCTTC.

The gene calls are TRBV9 and TRBJ2-2; 7 nucleotides agree with TRBD2. V gave up 0 bases and J gave up 5 bases; unmatched junction bases: 1. Per germline, CDR1 SGDLS and CDR2 YYNGEE. This CDR3 is 14 amino acids long. The CDR3 nucleotides read TGTGCCAGCAGCGTAGGGGGGGGAACCGGGGAGCTGTTTTTT. Encoded protein: CASSVGGGTGELFF. Full variable domain (rest looked up from reference TRBV9 and TRBJ2-2): DSGVTQTPKHLITATGQRVTLRCSPRSGDLSVYWYQQSLDQGLQFLIQYYNGEERAKGNILERFSAQQFPDLHSELNLSSLELGDSALYFCASSVGGGTGELFFGEGSRLTVL.

The chain uses TRBV9 and TRBJ1-3; D uncertain. Between the trimmed V and J ends, which lost 4 bases and 5 bases, there was a span of 13 bases. The CDR3 is made up of 14 amino acids. Germline V gene lookup returns CDR1 SGDLS and CDR2 YYNGEE. The CDR3 DNA follows: TGTGCCAGCAGCCTAAGAGAAGTTCGAAACACCATATATTTT. It encodes CASSLREVRNTIYF.

The chain recombines TRBV5-6 with TRBJ1-2; D is perhaps TRBD1 (5 bases). CDR3 length: 14 residues. In germline, CDR1 is SGHDT, CDR2 YYEEEE. V lost 4 bases to trimming and J lost 2 bases, with 12 bases between them. This CDR3 reads CASSPGGGNYGYTF. Here the CDR3 DNA reads TGTGCCAGCAGCCCCGGCGGGGGAAACTATGGCTACACCTTC.

This chain uses TRBV6-4 with TRBJ2-3; 8 bases fit TRBD2. This CDR3 contains 15 residues. The V and J ends lost 4 bases and 4 bases, in that order; junction bases with no gene match: 7. The germline V gene has CDR1 MRHNA and CDR2 SNTAGT. In DNA form, the CDR3 reads TGTGCCAGCAGTGGTACTAGCGGAGGGCCAGATACGCAGTATTTT. It codes for CASSGTSGGPDTQYF.

The chain carries TRBV27 and TRBJ2-7, with a weak D call TRBD2 (7 bases). This CDR3 spans 16 amino acids. Per germline, CDR1 MNHEY and CDR2 SMNVEV (reference sequence). Trimming pared 4 bases from V and 3 bases from J, leaving 19 bases between. CDR3 in amino acids: CASSSPRRGGDYEQYF. CDR3 coding DNA: TGTGCCAGCAGTTCCCCTCGGAGGGGGGGGGACTACGAGCAGTACTTC.

This clone was found a few times. This specimen includes other DNA sequences encoding the same CDR3. The V and J genes are TRBV6-4 and TRBJ2-5; 10 nucleotides match TRBD2. This CDR3 has 15 residues. Germline V CDR1 and CDR2: MRHNA, SNTAGT. V was pared by 3 bases and J by 2 bases, with 3 bases of the junction left unmatched. The CDR3 protein is CASSDSSGGQETQYF. As DNA, the CDR3 is TGTGCCAGCAGTGATTCTAGCGGGGGACAAGAGACCCAGTACTTC.

The chain links TRBV9 to TRBJ2-1; 9 nucleotides line up with TRBD2. The CDR3 contains 16 residues. V lost 6 bases and J lost 0; bases outside the gene matches: 7. Germline V CDR1 and CDR2: SGDLS, YYNGEE. The CDR3 nucleotides read TGTGCCAGCACCTTTAGCGGGGGAAGCTCCTACAATGAGCAGTTCTTC. It encodes CASTFSGGSSYNEQFF.